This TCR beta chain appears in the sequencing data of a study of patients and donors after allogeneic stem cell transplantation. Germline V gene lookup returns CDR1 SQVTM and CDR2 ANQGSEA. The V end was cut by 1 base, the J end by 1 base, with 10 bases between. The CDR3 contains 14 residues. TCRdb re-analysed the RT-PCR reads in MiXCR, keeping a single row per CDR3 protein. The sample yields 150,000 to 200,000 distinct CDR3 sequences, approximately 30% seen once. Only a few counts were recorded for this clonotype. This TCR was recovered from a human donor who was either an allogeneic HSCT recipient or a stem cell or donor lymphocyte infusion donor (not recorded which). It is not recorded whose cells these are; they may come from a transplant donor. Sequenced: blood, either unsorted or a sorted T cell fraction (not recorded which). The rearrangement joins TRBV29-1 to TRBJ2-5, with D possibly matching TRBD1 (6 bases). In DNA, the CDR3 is TGCAGCGTTGAAGCGCAGGGGATCCAAGAGACCCAGTACTTC. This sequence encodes CSVEAQGIQETQYF.